These T cell receptor beta chains were read from a single sample in a study of blood T cell repertoires in COVID-19. Libraries were prepared by immunoSEQ multiplex PCR; TCRdb keeps only in-frame clonotypes and omits some of them. Here the sample spans over 250,000 clones, just over 90% being singletons. Sequences were obtained from peripheral blood. All receptors derive from a woman in her twenties or thirties with COVID-19, enrolled during active disease. Both conserved end residues are part of each CDR3. The D gene is left open where the match is weak. Clone size, where shown, is once, few, many, or a class for clones that have expanded.

clone size: -; D gene: -; J gene: TRBJ2-5; V gene: TRBV29-1; CDR3 protein: CSVTWEWETQYF; CDR3 DNA: TGCAGCGTTACGTGGGAGTGGGAGACCCAGTACTTC
clone size: -; D gene: -; J gene: TRBJ1-1; V gene: TRBV10-1; CDR3 protein: CASSGARDGEAFF; CDR3 DNA: TGCGCCAGCAGTGGGGCCAGGGATGGTGAAGCTTTCTTT
clone size: -; D gene: -; J gene: TRBJ1-2; V gene: TRBV11-1; CDR3 protein: CASSSTRSTSLFGYTF; CDR3 DNA: TGTGCCAGCAGCTCGACAAGGTCTACCTCGCTGTTTGGCTACACCTTC
clone size: -; D gene: TRBD2; J gene: TRBJ2-7; V gene: TRBV27; CDR3 protein: CASSSAGAGSYEQYF; CDR3 DNA: TGTGCCAGCAGCTCAGCGGGAGCTGGGAGCTACGAGCAGTACTTC
clone size: -; D gene: TRBD2; J gene: TRBJ2-1; V gene: TRBV18; CDR3 protein: CATRTSGSYNEQFF; CDR3 DNA: TGTGCCACCCGGACTAGCGGGAGTTACAATGAGCAGTTCTTC
clone size: once; D gene: -; J gene: TRBJ1-4; V gene: TRBV19; CDR3 protein: CASRAWEDEKLFF; CDR3 DNA: TGTGCCAGTAGGGCATGGGAGGATGAAAAACTGTTTTTT
clone size: -; D gene: -; J gene: TRBJ2-4; V gene: TRBV7-9; CDR3 protein: CASSLRQFEGIQYF; CDR3 DNA: TGTGCCAGCAGCTTAAGGCAGTTCGAGGGCATTCAGTACTTC
clone size: -; D gene: TRBD2; J gene: TRBJ2-2; V gene: TRBV11-2; CDR3 protein: CASSLAGGTTGELFF; CDR3 DNA: TGTGCCAGCAGCTTAGCGGGAGGAACCACCGGGGAGCTGTTTTTT
clone size: -; D gene: -; J gene: TRBJ1-4; V gene: TRBV12-3/TRBV12-4; CDR3 protein: CASSLAANEKLFF; CDR3 DNA: TGTGCCAGCAGTTTAGCCGCTAATGAAAAACTGTTTTTT
clone size: -; D gene: -; J gene: TRBJ1-1; V gene: TRBV19; CDR3 protein: CASSVVPGGTEAFF; CDR3 DNA: TGTGCCAGTAGTGTGGTACCTGGAGGAACTGAAGCTTTCTTT
clone size: -; D gene: TRBD2; J gene: TRBJ2-3; V gene: TRBV3-1/TRBV3-2; CDR3 protein: CASSPISGSIGDTQYF; CDR3 DNA: TGTGCCAGCAGCCCCATTAGCGGGAGTATTGGGGATACGCAGTATTTT
clone size: -; D gene: TRBD2; J gene: TRBJ2-1; V gene: TRBV2; CDR3 protein: CASSVGLAGVNEQFF; CDR3 DNA: TGTGCCAGCAGTGTTGGCCTAGCGGGAGTTAATGAGCAGTTCTTC
clone size: few; D gene: TRBD1; J gene: TRBJ2-7; V gene: TRBV30; CDR3 protein: CAWRRTGIFSEQYF; CDR3 DNA: TGTGCCTGGAGAAGGACAGGGATTTTTTCCGAGCAGTACTTC
clone size: -; D gene: TRBD1; J gene: TRBJ1-4; V gene: TRBV5-1; CDR3 protein: CASSPGTAGVTEKLFF; CDR3 DNA: TGCGCCAGCAGCCCAGGGACAGCGGGGGTTACTGAAAAACTGTTTTTT
clone size: -; D gene: TRBD1; J gene: TRBJ1-2; V gene: TRBV15; CDR3 protein: CATTQIDRDNYGYTF; CDR3 DNA: TGTGCCACCACCCAAATTGACAGGGATAACTATGGCTACACCTTC
clone size: -; D gene: -; J gene: TRBJ2-2; V gene: TRBV29-1; CDR3 protein: CSGREGAGNTGELFF; CDR3 DNA: TGCAGCGGTAGGGAAGGAGCGGGGAACACCGGGGAGCTGTTTTTT
clone size: -; D gene: TRBD1; J gene: TRBJ2-2; V gene: TRBV18; CDR3 protein: CASSPSQGATGELFF; CDR3 DNA: TGTGCCAGCTCACCATCCCAGGGGGCGACCGGGGAGCTGTTTTTT
clone size: -; D gene: TRBD1; J gene: TRBJ1-1; V gene: TRBV7-3; CDR3 protein: CASSSTGSGTEAFF; CDR3 DNA: TGTGCCAGCAGCTCGACAGGGTCGGGAACTGAAGCTTTCTTT
clone size: -; D gene: -; J gene: TRBJ1-2; V gene: TRBV28; CDR3 protein: CASSTLAGNYGYTF; CDR3 DNA: TGTGCCAGCAGTACATTGGCAGGGAACTATGGCTACACCTTC
clone size: -; D gene: TRBD1; J gene: TRBJ1-2; V gene: TRBV2; CDR3 protein: CASSAGQNNYGYTF; CDR3 DNA: TGTGCCAGCAGTGCGGGACAGAATAACTATGGCTACACCTTC
clone size: -; D gene: -; J gene: TRBJ2-1; V gene: TRBV6-1; CDR3 protein: CASSEALTDNEQFF; CDR3 DNA: TGTGCCAGCAGTGAAGCCTTAACAGACAATGAGCAGTTCTTC
clone size: -; D gene: TRBD1; J gene: TRBJ1-1; V gene: TRBV7-9; CDR3 protein: CASSFKTGSGAMNTEAFF; CDR3 DNA: TGTGCCAGCAGCTTTAAGACAGGGAGTGGGGCTATGAACACTGAAGCTTTCTTT
clone size: -; D gene: TRBD2; J gene: TRBJ2-1; V gene: TRBV25-1; CDR3 protein: CASSGTSGSSYNEQFF; CDR3 DNA: TGTGCCAGCAGTGGGACTAGCGGGAGTTCATACAATGAGCAGTTCTTC
clone size: -; D gene: -; J gene: TRBJ1-5; V gene: TRBV6-2/TRBV6-3; CDR3 protein: CASSYQTGSQPQHF; CDR3 DNA: TGTGCCAGCAGTTACCAGACAGGTAGTCAGCCCCAGCATTTT
clone size: -; D gene: -; J gene: TRBJ2-7; V gene: TRBV7-2; CDR3 protein: CASSLAGQGSGYEQYF; CDR3 DNA: TGTGCCAGCAGCTTAGCGGGGCAGGGCTCGGGCTACGAGCAGTACTTC
clone size: -; D gene: -; J gene: TRBJ1-2; V gene: TRBV20-1; CDR3 protein: CSAADSYGYTF; CDR3 DNA: TGCAGTGCTGCTGACAGTTATGGCTACACCTTC
clone size: -; D gene: -; J gene: TRBJ1-1; V gene: TRBV7-8; CDR3 protein: CASSLVLASVGTEAFF; CDR3 DNA: TGTGCCAGCAGCTTAGTTTTGGCCAGCGTGGGCACTGAAGCTTTCTTT
clone size: -; D gene: -; J gene: TRBJ1-1; V gene: TRBV25-1; CDR3 protein: CASNQGRTEAFF; CDR3 DNA: TGTGCCAGCAACCAGGGTCGGACTGAAGCTTTCTTT
clone size: -; D gene: -; J gene: TRBJ1-2; V gene: TRBV6-5; CDR3 protein: CASSSNRDPGYTF; CDR3 DNA: TGTGCCAGCAGTTCTAACAGGGATCCTGGCTACACCTTC
clone size: few; D gene: TRBD2; J gene: TRBJ2-7; V gene: TRBV27; CDR3 protein: CASRGGNEQYF; CDR3 DNA: TGTGCCAGCAGGGGAGGGAACGAGCAGTACTTC
clone size: -; D gene: -; J gene: TRBJ2-2; V gene: TRBV5-4; CDR3 protein: CASSLGGGTGELFF; CDR3 DNA: TGTGCCAGCAGCTTAGGAGGCGGCACCGGGGAGCTGTTTTTT
clone size: -; D gene: TRBD2; J gene: TRBJ2-1; V gene: TRBV5-1; CDR3 protein: CASSPTSGNYNEQFF; CDR3 DNA: TGCGCCAGCAGCCCGACTAGCGGGAACTACAATGAGCAGTTCTTC
clone size: -; D gene: -; J gene: TRBJ1-5; V gene: TRBV19; CDR3 protein: CASSIVSSVSGVHSNQPQHF; CDR3 DNA: TGTGCCAGTAGTATAGTTAGTTCTGTCTCGGGGGTTCATAGCAATCAGCCCCAGCATTTT
clone size: once; D gene: TRBD1; J gene: TRBJ2-2; V gene: TRBV28; CDR3 protein: CASNPTGTGNTGELFF; CDR3 DNA: TGTGCCAGCAACCCAACCGGGACAGGGAACACCGGGGAGCTGTTTTTT
clone size: -; D gene: TRBD1; J gene: TRBJ2-1; V gene: TRBV5-4; CDR3 protein: CASSSDRAASNEQFF; CDR3 DNA: TGTGCCAGCAGCTCGGACAGGGCCGCGAGCAATGAGCAGTTCTTC
clone size: -; D gene: TRBD1; J gene: TRBJ1-2; V gene: TRBV7-9; CDR3 protein: CASSPGTGWDYGYTF; CDR3 DNA: TGTGCCAGCAGCCCGGGGACAGGGTGGGACTATGGCTACACCTTC
clone size: -; D gene: -; J gene: TRBJ1-2; V gene: TRBV9; CDR3 protein: CASSVGLGANYGYTF; CDR3 DNA: TGTGCCAGCAGCGTAGGCTTAGGGGCTAACTATGGCTACACCTTC
clone size: -; D gene: TRBD1; J gene: TRBJ1-2; V gene: TRBV28; CDR3 protein: CASSDGTGGRFYGYTF; CDR3 DNA: TGTGCCAGCAGTGACGGGACAGGGGGCCGGTTCTATGGCTACACCTTC
clone size: -; D gene: -; J gene: TRBJ1-1; V gene: TRBV29-1; CDR3 protein: CSVEDPGEAFF; CDR3 DNA: TGCAGCGTTGAAGATCCCGGGGAAGCTTTCTTT